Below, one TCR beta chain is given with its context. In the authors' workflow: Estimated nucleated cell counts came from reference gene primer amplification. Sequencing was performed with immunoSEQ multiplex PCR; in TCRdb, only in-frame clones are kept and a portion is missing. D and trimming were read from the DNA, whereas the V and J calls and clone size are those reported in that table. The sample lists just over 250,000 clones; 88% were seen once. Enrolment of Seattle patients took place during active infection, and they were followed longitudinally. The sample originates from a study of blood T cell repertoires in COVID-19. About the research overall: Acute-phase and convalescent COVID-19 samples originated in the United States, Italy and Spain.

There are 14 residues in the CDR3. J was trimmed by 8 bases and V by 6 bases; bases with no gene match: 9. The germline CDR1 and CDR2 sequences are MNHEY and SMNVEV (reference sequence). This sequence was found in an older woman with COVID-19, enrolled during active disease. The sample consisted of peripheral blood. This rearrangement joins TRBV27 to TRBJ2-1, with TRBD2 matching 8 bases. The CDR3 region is CASRRLAGTDEQFF. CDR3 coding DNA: TGTGCCAGCAGGCGGCTAGCGGGTACCGATGAGCAGTTCTTC.